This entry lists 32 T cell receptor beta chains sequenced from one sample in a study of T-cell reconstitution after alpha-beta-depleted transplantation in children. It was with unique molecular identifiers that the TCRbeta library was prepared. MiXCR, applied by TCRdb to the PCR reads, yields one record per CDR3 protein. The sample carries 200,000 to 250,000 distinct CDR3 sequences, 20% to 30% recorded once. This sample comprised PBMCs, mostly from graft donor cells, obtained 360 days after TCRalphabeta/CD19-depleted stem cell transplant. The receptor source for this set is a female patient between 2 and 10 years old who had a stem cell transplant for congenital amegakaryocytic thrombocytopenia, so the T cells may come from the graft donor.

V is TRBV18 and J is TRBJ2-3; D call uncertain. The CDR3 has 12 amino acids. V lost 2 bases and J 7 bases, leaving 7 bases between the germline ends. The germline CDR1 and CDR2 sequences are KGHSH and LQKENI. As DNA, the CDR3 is TGTGCCAGCTCACCATCTCGGAATACGCAGTATTTT. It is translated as CASSPSRNTQYF.

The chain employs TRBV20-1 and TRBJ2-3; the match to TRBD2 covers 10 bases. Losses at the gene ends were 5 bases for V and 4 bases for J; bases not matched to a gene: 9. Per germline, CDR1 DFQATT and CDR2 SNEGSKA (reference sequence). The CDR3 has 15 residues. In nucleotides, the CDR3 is TGCAGTGCTCATTCCGGGACTAGCGATGCAGATACGCAGTATTTT. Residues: CSAHSGTSDADTQYF.

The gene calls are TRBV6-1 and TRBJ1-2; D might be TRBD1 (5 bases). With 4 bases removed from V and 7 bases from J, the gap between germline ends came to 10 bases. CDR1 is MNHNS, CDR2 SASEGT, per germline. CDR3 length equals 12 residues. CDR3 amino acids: CASSVRGVGYTF. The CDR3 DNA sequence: TGTGCCAGCAGTGTGAGAGGGGTTGGCTACACCTTC.

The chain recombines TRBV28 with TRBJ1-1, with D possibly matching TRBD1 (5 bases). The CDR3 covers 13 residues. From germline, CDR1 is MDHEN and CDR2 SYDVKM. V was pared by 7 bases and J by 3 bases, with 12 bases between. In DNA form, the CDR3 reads TGTGCCAGCACCAGGGTACCTTACACTGAAGCTTTCTTT. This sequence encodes CASTRVPYTEAFF.

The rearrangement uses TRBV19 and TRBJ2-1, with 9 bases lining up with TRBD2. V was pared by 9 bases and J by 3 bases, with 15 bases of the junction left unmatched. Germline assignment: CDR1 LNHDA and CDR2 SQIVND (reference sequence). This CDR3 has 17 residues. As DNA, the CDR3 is TGTGCCAGCCTGGGTCCTTCGCGGGAGGGCTTCTACAATGAGCAGTTCTTC. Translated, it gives CASLGPSREGFYNEQFF.

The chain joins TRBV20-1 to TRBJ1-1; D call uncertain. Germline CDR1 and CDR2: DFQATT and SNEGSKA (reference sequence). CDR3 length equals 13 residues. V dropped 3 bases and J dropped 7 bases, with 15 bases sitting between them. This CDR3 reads CSARSQRGGEAFF. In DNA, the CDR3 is TGCAGTGCTAGGTCGCAGCGAGGCGGTGAAGCTTTCTTT.

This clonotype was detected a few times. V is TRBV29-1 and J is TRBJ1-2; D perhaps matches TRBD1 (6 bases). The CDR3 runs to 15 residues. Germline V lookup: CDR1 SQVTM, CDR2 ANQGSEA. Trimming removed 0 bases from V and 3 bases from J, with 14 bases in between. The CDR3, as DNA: TGCAGCGTTGAAGATGATGGGGGCTTAGACTATGGCTACACCTTC. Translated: CSVEDDGGLDYGYTF.

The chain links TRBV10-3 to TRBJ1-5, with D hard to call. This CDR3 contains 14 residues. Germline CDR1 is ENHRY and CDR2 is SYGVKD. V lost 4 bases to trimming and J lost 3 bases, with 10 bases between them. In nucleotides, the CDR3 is TGTGCCATCAGTGTCTCCCGGGACAATCAGCCCCAGCATTTT. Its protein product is CAISVSRDNQPQHF.

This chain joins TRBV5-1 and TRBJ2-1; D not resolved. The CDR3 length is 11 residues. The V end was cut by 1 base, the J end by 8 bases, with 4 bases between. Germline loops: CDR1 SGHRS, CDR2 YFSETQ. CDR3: CASSLQHEQFF. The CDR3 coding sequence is TGCGCCAGCAGCTTGCAACATGAGCAGTTCTTC.

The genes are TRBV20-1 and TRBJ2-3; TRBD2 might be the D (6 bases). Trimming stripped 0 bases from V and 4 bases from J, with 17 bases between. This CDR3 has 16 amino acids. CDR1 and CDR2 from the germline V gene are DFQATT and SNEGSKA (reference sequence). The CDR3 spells CSARDLPTTRSDTQYF. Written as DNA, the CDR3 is TGCAGTGCTAGAGATCTCCCGACGACTAGGTCAGATACGCAGTATTTT.

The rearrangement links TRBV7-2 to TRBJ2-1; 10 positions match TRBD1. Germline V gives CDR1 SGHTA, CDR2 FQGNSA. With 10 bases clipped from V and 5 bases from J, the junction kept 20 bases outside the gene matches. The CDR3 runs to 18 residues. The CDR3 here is CAICLVLTGGLSDNEQFF. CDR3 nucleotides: TGTGCCATCTGTTTAGTCTTGACAGGGGGCCTGAGTGACAATGAGCAGTTCTTC.

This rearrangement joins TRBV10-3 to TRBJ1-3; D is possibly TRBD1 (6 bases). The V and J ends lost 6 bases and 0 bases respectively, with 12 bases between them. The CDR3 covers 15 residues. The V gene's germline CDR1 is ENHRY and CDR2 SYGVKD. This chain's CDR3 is CAIRAGQSSGNTIYF. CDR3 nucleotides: TGTGCCATCAGGGCAGGACAGAGCTCTGGAAACACCATATATTTT.

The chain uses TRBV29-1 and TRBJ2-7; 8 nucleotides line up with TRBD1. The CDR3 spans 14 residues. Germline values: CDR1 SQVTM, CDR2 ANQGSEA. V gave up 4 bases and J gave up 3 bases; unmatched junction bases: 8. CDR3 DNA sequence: TGCAGCGTTGGACGACAGGGGTCGCACTACGAGCAGTACTTC. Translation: CSVGRQGSHYEQYF.

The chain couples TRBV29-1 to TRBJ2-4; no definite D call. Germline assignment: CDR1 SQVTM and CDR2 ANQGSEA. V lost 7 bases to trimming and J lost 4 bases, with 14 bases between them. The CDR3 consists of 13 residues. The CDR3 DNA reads TGCAGCGCCCTAACACCCTTAAAAAACATTCAGTACTTC. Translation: CSALTPLKNIQYF.

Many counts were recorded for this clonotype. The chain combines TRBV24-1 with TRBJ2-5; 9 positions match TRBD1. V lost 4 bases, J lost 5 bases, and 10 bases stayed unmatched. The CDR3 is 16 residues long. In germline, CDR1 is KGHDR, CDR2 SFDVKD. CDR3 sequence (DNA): TGTGCCACCAGTGACCGACGACAGGGGGTATGGGAGACCCAGTACTTC. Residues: CATSDRRQGVWETQYF.

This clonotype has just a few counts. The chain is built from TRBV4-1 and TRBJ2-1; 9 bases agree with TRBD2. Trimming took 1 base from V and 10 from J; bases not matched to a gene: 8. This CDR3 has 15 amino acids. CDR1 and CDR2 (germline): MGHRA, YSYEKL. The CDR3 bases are TGCGCCAGCAGCCAAGGTCTAGCGGGAACGTGGGAGCAGTTCTTC. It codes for CASSQGLAGTWEQFF.

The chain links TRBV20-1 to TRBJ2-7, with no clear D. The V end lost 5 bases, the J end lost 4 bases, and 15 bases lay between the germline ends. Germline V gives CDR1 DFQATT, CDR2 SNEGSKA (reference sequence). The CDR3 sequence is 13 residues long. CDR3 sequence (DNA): TGCAGTGCTCCAAACTTAGACGGGTACGAGCAGTACTTC. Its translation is CSAPNLDGYEQYF.

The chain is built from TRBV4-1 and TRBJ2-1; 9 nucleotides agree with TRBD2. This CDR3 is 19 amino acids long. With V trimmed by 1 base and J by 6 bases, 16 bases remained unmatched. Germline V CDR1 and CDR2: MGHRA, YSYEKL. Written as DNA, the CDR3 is TGCGCCAGCAGCCAAGTTTACATGTGGGGGACTAGCATTATCAATGAGCAGTTCTTC. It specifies CASSQVYMWGTSIINEQFF.

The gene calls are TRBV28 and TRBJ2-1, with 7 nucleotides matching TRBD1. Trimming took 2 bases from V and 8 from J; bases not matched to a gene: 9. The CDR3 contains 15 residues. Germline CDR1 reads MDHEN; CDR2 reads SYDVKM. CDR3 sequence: CASSLTGAKRYEQFF. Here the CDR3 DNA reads TGTGCCAGCAGTTTAACAGGGGCCAAGCGTTATGAGCAGTTCTTC.

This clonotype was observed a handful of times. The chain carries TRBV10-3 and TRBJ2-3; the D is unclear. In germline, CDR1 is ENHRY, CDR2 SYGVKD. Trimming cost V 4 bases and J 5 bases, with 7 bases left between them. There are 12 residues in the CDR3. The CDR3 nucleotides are TGTGCCATCAGTGGGGCGGTAGATACGCAGTATTTT. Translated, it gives CAISGAVDTQYF.

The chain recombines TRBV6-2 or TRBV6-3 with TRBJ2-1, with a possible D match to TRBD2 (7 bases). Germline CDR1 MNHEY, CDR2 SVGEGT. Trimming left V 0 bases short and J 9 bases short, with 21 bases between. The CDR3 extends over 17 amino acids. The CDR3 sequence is CASSYSLGGREFVEQFF. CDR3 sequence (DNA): TGTGCCAGCAGTTACTCCCTCGGGGGGCGGGAGTTTGTTGAGCAGTTCTTC.

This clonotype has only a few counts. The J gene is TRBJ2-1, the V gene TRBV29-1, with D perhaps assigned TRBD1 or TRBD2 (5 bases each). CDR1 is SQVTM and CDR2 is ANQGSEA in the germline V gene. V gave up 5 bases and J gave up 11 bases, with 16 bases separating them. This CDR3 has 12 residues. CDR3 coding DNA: TGCAGCGTTCCCTATATCGAGGGACAGCAGTTCTTC. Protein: CSVPYIEGQQFF.

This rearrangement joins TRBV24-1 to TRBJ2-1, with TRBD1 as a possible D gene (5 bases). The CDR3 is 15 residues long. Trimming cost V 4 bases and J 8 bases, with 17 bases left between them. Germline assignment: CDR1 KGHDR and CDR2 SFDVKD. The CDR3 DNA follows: TGTGCCACCAGTGACAGTACCCGACCAGGGTATGAGCAGTTCTTC. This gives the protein CATSDSTRPGYEQFF.

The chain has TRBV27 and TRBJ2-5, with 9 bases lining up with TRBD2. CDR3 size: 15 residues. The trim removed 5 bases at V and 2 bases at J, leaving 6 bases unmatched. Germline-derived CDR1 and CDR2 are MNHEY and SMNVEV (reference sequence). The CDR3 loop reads CASSGGTSLQETQYF. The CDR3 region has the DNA TGTGCCAGCAGTGGTGGGACTAGCCTTCAAGAGACCCAGTACTTC.

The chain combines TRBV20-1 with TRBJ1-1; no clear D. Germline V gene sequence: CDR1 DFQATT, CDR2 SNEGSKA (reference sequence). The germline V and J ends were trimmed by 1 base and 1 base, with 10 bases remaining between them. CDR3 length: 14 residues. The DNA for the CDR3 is TGCAGTGCTAGAGTGCCGAGGGCGAACACTGAAGCTTTCTTT. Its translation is CSARVPRANTEAFF.

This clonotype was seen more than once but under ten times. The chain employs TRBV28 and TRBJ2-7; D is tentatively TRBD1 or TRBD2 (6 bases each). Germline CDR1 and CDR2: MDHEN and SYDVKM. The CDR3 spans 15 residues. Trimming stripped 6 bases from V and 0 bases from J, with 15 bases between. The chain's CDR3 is CASRNFGGLSYEQYF. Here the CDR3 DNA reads TGTGCCAGCAGAAACTTTGGGGGGCTCTCCTACGAGCAGTACTTC.

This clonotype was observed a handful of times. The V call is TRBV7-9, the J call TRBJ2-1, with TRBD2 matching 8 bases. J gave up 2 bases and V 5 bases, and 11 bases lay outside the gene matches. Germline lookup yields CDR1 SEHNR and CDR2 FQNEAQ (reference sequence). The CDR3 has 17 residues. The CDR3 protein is CASSLLAGKGTYNEQFF. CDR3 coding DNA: TGTGCCAGCAGCCTATTAGCGGGGAAGGGCACCTACAATGAGCAGTTCTTC.

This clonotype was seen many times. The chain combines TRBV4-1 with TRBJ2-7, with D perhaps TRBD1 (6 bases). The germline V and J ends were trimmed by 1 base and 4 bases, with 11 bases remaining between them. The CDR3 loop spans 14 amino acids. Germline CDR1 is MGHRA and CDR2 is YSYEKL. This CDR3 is CASSQVQGTYEQYF. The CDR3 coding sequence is TGCGCCAGCAGCCAAGTACAGGGCACATACGAGCAGTACTTC.

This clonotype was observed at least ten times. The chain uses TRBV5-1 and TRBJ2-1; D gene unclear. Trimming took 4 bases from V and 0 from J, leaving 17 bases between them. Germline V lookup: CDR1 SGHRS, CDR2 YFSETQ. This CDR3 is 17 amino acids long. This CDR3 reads CASSLLSGSSSYNEQFF. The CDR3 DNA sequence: TGCGCCAGCAGCCTACTATCGGGCTCCAGCTCCTACAATGAGCAGTTCTTC.

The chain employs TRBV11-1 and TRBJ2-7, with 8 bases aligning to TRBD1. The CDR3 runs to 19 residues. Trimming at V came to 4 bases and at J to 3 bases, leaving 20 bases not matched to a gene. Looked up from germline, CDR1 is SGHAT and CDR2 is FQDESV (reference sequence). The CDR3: CASSSTRRGREVRGYEQYF. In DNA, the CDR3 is TGTGCCAGCAGCTCAACCCGCAGGGGGCGCGAGGTCCGAGGCTACGAGCAGTACTTC.

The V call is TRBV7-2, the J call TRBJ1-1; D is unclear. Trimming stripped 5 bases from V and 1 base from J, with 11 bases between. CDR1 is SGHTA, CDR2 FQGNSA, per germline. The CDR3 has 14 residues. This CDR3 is CASSLWTGNTEAFF. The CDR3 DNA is TGTGCCAGCAGCCTATGGACGGGGAACACTGAAGCTTTCTTT.

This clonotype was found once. The CDR3 loop is CASSPGSHYGYTF. Written as DNA, the CDR3 is TGTGCCAGCAGCCCAGGGTCCCACTATGGCTACACCTTC. The chain has TRBV7-2 and TRBJ1-2, with D maybe TRBD1 (5 bases). The V end was cut by 5 bases, the J end by 3 bases, with 10 bases between. The germline gives CDR1 SGHTA, CDR2 FQGNSA. This CDR3 comprises 13 residues.